This T cell receptor (beta chain) stems from a study of neurological immune-mediated disorders. This clonotype came up many times. TCRdb recomputed calls from the 5' RACE reads with MiXCR, one row per CDR3 protein. Among about 59,000 distinct CDR3 sequences, about 4% were seen once, and the ten largest hold 2.2%. Material: PBMCs. The source is a woman aged 45-65 years with multiple sclerosis.

CDR3 sequence (DNA): TGCAGCGCCTGGGACTTTAAGAATGAGCAGTTCTTC. This codes for CSAWDFKNEQFF. The rearrangement links TRBV29-1 to TRBJ2-1; maybe TRBD2 (6 bases). With 7 bases removed from V and 7 bases from J, the gap between germline ends came to 14 bases. The CDR3 has 12 amino acids. Looked up from germline, CDR1 is SQVTM and CDR2 is ANQGSEA.